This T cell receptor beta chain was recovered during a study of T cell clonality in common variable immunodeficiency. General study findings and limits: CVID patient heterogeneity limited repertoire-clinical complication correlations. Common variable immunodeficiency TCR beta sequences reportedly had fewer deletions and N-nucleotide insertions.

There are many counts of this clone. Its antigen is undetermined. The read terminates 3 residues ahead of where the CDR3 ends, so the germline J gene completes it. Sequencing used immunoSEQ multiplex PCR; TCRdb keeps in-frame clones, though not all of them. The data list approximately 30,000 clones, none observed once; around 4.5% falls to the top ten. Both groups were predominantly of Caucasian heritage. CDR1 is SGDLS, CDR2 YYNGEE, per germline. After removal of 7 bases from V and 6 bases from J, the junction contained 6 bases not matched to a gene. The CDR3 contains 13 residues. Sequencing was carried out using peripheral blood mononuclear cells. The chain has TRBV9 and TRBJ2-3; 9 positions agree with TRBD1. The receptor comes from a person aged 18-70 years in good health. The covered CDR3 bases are TGTGCCAGCGAGGACAGGGGAACCGATACG. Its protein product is CASEDRGTDT. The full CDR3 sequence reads CASEDRGTDTQYF.